Presented here are 32 T cell receptor beta chains from one specimen sequenced in a study of blood T cell repertoires in COVID-19. Clones were read by immunoSEQ multiplex PCR, and TCRdb kept only the in-frame ones, dropping some. Of 220,000 or so clones in the sample, less than 90% were seen once. Sequencing was performed on peripheral blood. The origin of the receptors is a man aged 30 to 39 with active or convalescent COVID-19.

The chain employs TRBV5-5 and TRBJ1-2; 7 bases align to TRBD1. The CDR3 has 13 residues. Looked up from germline, CDR1 is SGHKS and CDR2 is YYEKEE (reference sequence). J was trimmed by 8 bases and V by 3 bases; bases with no gene match: 7. DNA for the CDR3: TGTGCCAGCAGCTCAACAGGGGAAGGCGGCTACACCTTC. It translates to CASSSTGEGGYTF.

This sequence joins TRBV6-2 or TRBV6-3 and TRBJ1-5; possibly TRBD1 for D (6 bases). The CDR3 covers 18 residues. V lost 2 bases, J lost 2 bases, and 19 bases lay in between. From germline, CDR1 is MNHEY and CDR2 SVGEGT. CDR3 sequence (DNA): TGTGCCAGCAGTTACCCCAGGGGCGACGTTCGGGGCAATCAGCCCCAGCATTTT. Its protein is CASSYPRGDVRGNQPQHF.

The CDR3 DNA sequence: TGTGCCAGCAGTTCAACCGGCCCTCGGCGGGTTTTTGGCTACACCTTC. It specifies CASSSTGPRRVFGYTF. This rearrangement joins TRBV6-2 or TRBV6-3 to TRBJ1-2; D is ambiguous. V was clipped by 4 bases and J by 7 bases, with 22 bases between them. The CDR3 length is 16 residues. Looked up from germline, CDR1 is MNHEY and CDR2 is SVGEGT.

This chain links TRBV11-2 with TRBJ2-1; 12 bases are a match to TRBD2. The CDR3 runs 15 residues. The trim removed 5 bases at V and 9 bases at J, leaving 8 bases unmatched. Germline CDR1 and CDR2: SGHAT and FQNNGV. The chain's CDR3 is CASSPRLAGEGEQFF. CDR3 bases: TGTGCCAGCAGCCCAAGACTAGCGGGAGAGGGTGAGCAGTTCTTC.

This clone was observed a few times. The J gene is TRBJ1-1, the V gene TRBV4-1, with D unclear. Germline loops: CDR1 MGHRA, CDR2 YSYEKL. V was shortened by 1 base and J by 5 bases, with 14 bases between the two germline ends. CDR3 size: 15 residues. This CDR3 reads CASSQAFRGRTEAFF. The CDR3 DNA is TGCGCCAGCAGCCAAGCGTTCCGGGGTAGGACTGAAGCTTTCTTT.

This clone has a single count. J is TRBJ1-2 and V is TRBV3-1 (or the pseudogene TRBV3-2); possibly TRBD1 for D (5 bases). The CDR3 totals 14 residues. Trimming took 5 bases from V and 4 from J, leaving 14 bases between them. CDR1 is LGHDT, CDR2 YNNKEL, per germline (reference sequence). CDR3 sequence: CASSTDRSSYGYTF. CDR3 sequence (DNA): TGTGCCAGCAGCACTGACAGAAGTTCCTATGGCTACACCTTC.

The genes are TRBV6-1 and TRBJ2-1, with D maybe TRBD2 (6 bases). The V gene's germline CDR1 is MNHNS and CDR2 SASEGT. The CDR3 loop spans 14 amino acids. V shed 3 bases and J shed 13 bases, with 19 bases lying between them. CDR3 amino acids: CASSDPGGVQIQFF. The CDR3 bases are TGTGCCAGCAGTGACCCAGGAGGGGTGCAAATCCAGTTCTTC.

This clone was counted many times. This chain uses TRBV27 with TRBJ1-6; 7 positions agree with TRBD1. Germline lookup yields CDR1 MNHEY and CDR2 SMNVEV (reference sequence). CDR3 length equals 16 residues. Germline trimming cut 2 bases from V and 8 bases from J; bases unmatched to any gene: 9. The CDR3 nucleotides read TGTGCCAGCAGTTTAATTGGGACAGTTTCTTATTCACCCCTCCACTTT. Translation: CASSLIGTVSYSPLHF.

This rearrangement joins TRBV7-2 to TRBJ2-7; 7 bases match TRBD1. Per germline, CDR1 SGHTA and CDR2 FQGNSA. Unmatched junction bases numbered 9, after V lost 1 base and J lost 0 bases. The CDR3 has 17 amino acids. Here the CDR3 reads CASSLGARGLTSYEQYF. The CDR3 DNA reads as TGTGCCAGCAGCTTAGGTGCCAGGGGGTTGACCTCCTACGAGCAGTACTTC.

This sequence joins TRBV18 and TRBJ2-7; TRBD2 matches at 14 bases. Per germline, CDR1 KGHSH and CDR2 LQKENI. After removal of 0 bases from V and 7 bases from J, the junction contained 8 bases not matched to a gene. CDR3 length equals 17 residues. CDR3 sequence reads: CASSPPGLAGARREQYF. CDR3 in DNA: TGTGCCAGCTCACCACCGGGACTAGCGGGAGCCCGAAGGGAGCAGTACTTC.

The chain links TRBV6-6 to TRBJ2-7; possible D gene TRBD1, 6 bases. Germline V gene data show CDR1 as MNHNY and CDR2 as SVGAGI (reference sequence). The CDR3 covers 12 residues. V lost 6 bases and J 6 bases, leaving 12 bases between the germline ends. The CDR3 region has the DNA TGTGCCAGCAGGGGACAAAGTTTCGAGCAGTACTTC. Translated, it gives CASRGQSFEQYF.

The chain has TRBV4-3 and TRBJ2-7, with TRBD2 matching 7 bases. Germline assignment: CDR1 LGHNA and CDR2 YSLEER. Trimming took 1 base from V and 2 from J; bases not matched to a gene: 5. The CDR3 spans 15 residues. This chain's CDR3 is CASSQAAGKTYEQYF. The CDR3 nucleotides are TGCGCCAGCAGCCAAGCAGCGGGAAAGACCTACGAGCAGTACTTC.

CDR3 sequence (DNA): TGTGCCAGCAGCTTAGTAGGGGACACAAGGAGCCAAGCTTTCTTT. Amino acids: CASSLVGDTRSQAFF. The gene calls are TRBV11-2 and TRBJ1-1, with D possibly matching TRBD1 (6 bases). Germline V gene data show CDR1 as SGHAT and CDR2 as FQNNGV. V dropped 1 base and J dropped 9 bases, with 18 bases sitting between them. CDR3 size: 15 residues. Variable domain in full (rest from reference TRBV11-2 and TRBJ1-1): EAGVAQSPRYKIIEKRQSVAFWCNPISGHATLYWYQQILGQGPKLLIQFQNNGVVDDSQLPKDRFSAERLKGVDSTLKIQPAKLEDSAVYLCASSLVGDTRSQAFFGQGTRLTVV.

The chain links TRBV28 to TRBJ2-7; 8 nucleotides match TRBD1. The J segment lost 4 bases and the V segment lost 7 bases, leaving 12 bases of the junction unmatched. CDR3 length: 15 residues. Germline V gives CDR1 MDHEN, CDR2 SYDVKM. The CDR3 loop reads CASTFQGASGYEQYF. The CDR3 nucleotides read TGTGCCAGCACCTTTCAGGGGGCCTCGGGTTACGAGCAGTACTTC.

The chain is built from TRBV5-5 and TRBJ2-1; D is undetermined. Germline V gene lookup returns CDR1 SGHKS and CDR2 YYEKEE (reference sequence). CDR3 size: 13 residues. Trimming stripped 2 bases from V and 4 bases from J, with 7 bases between. Here the CDR3 DNA reads TGTGCCAGCAGCTTTGGTCAGTACAATGAGCAGTTCTTC. This codes for CASSFGQYNEQFF.

The rearrangement joins TRBV10-3 to TRBJ1-1, with D unresolved. The CDR3 sequence is 17 residues long. Germline V gene lookup returns CDR1 ENHRY and CDR2 SYGVKD. Between the trimmed V and J ends, which lost 1 base and 4 bases, there was a span of 19 bases. In nucleotides, the CDR3 is TGTGCCATCAGTGAGTTTCTGGCCCCCGGCGGAGGCACTGAAGCTTTCTTT. Translating it yields CAISEFLAPGGGTEAFF.

The rearrangement uses TRBV7-2 and TRBJ1-2; D gene uncertain. There are 13 residues in the CDR3. V lost 5 bases, J lost 4 bases, and 11 bases lay in between. Germline V CDR1 and CDR2: SGHTA, FQGNSA. The CDR3 DNA sequence: TGTGCCAGCAGCCCCCTAAGACTCTATGGCTACACCTTC. Translated: CASSPLRLYGYTF.

The rearrangement joins TRBV7-2 to TRBJ2-2, with a weak D call TRBD2 (7 bases). The V and J ends lost 1 base and 5 bases respectively, with 20 bases between them. In germline, CDR1 is SGHTA, CDR2 FQGNSA. The CDR3 spans 18 residues. Written as DNA, the CDR3 is TGTGCCAGCAGCTTAGTGAGAGGGGGACTATCGGGGACCGGGGAGCTGTTTTTT. This codes for CASSLVRGGLSGTGELFF. The complete variable domain, with remaining parts taken from reference TRBV7-2 and TRBJ2-2, reads GAGVSQSPSNKVTEKGKDVELRCDPISGHTALYWYRQSLGQGLEFLIYFQGNSAPDKSGLPSDRFSAERTGGSVSTLTIQRTQQEDSAVYLCASSLVRGGLSGTGELFFGEGSRLTVL.

This clone was seen only a few times. CDR3 sequence reads: CASIPGTWGSPLHF. In DNA, the CDR3 is TGTGCCAGCATCCCGGGGACTTGGGGTTCACCCCTCCACTTT. The chain combines TRBV28 with TRBJ1-6; D is possibly TRBD1 (5 bases). The CDR3 is made up of 14 amino acids. Trimming took off 7 bases at V and 9 bases at J, with 16 bases between the two ends. Germline-derived CDR1 and CDR2 are MDHEN and SYDVKM.

The gene calls are TRBV12-3 or TRBV12-4 and TRBJ1-5; 7 positions match TRBD1. The trim removed 6 bases at V and 7 bases at J, leaving 6 bases unmatched. The CDR3 length is 13 residues. The CDR3 DNA reads as TGTGCCAGCAGGGAGGGGGCCGGACAGCCCCAGCATTTT. Translated: CASREGAGQPQHF.

This chain uses TRBV25-1 with TRBJ2-1; D may be TRBD2 (5 bases). CDR1 and CDR2 from the germline V gene are MGHDK and SYGVNS. The CDR3 has 15 residues. With 4 bases removed from V and 8 bases from J, the gap between germline ends came to 18 bases. CDR3 amino acids: CASSAAGRRWDEQFF. The CDR3 DNA sequence: TGTGCCAGCAGTGCCGCGGGCCGAAGATGGGATGAGCAGTTCTTC.

The chain has TRBV7-2 and TRBJ2-7; TRBD2 matches 12 bases. The CDR3 extends over 18 amino acids. The germline V gene has CDR1 SGHTA and CDR2 FQGNSA. The V and J ends lost 2 bases and 3 bases, in that order; junction bases with no gene match: 11. The chain's CDR3 is CASSLSDMGLAGFYEQYF. The CDR3 DNA reads as TGTGCCAGCAGCTTAAGCGATATGGGACTAGCGGGTTTCTACGAGCAGTACTTC.

The chain uses TRBV5-1 and TRBJ1-1, with D perhaps matching TRBD1 (6 bases). Trimming stripped 3 bases from V and 11 bases from J, with 32 bases between. This CDR3 contains 18 residues. Germline V gives CDR1 SGHRS, CDR2 YFSETQ. The chain's CDR3 is CASSYLNRVGELAGVAFF. In nucleotides, the CDR3 is TGCGCCAGCAGCTACCTCAACAGGGTAGGTGAATTGGCCGGAGTTGCTTTCTTT.

This chain joins TRBV5-4 and TRBJ1-1; tentatively, D is TRBD1 (5 bases). Germline V gives CDR1 SGHNT, CDR2 YYREEE (reference sequence). CDR3 size: 15 residues. V shed 4 bases and J shed 0 bases, with 13 bases lying between them. The CDR3 loop is CASSHRAGMNTEAFF. The CDR3 DNA reads as TGTGCCAGCAGCCATCGGGCAGGGATGAACACTGAAGCTTTCTTT.

The CDR3 region is CATALGRNNEQFF. The CDR3 nucleotides are TGTGCCACCGCTTTAGGCAGGAACAATGAGCAGTTCTTC. The J gene is TRBJ2-1, the V gene TRBV6-6, with unresolved D. Trimming cost V 10 bases and J 5 bases, with 15 bases left between them. Germline values: CDR1 MNHNY, CDR2 SVGAGI (reference sequence). The CDR3 runs 13 residues.

The V call is TRBV11-2, the J call TRBJ1-6; D unresolved. CDR3 length equals 13 residues. The V and J ends lost 5 bases and 8 bases respectively, with 10 bases between them. Germline CDR1 SGHAT, CDR2 FQNNGV. CDR3 amino acids: CASSTTQYSPLHF. DNA of the CDR3: TGTGCCAGCAGCACCACACAGTATTCACCCCTCCACTTT.

The gene calls are TRBV4-3 and TRBJ2-7, with 9 bases matching TRBD1. The CDR3 length is 17 residues. The germline V gene encodes CDR1 LGHNA and CDR2 YSLEER. The V segment lost 0 bases and the J segment 0 bases; nucleotides outside the gene matches: 6. The CDR3 bases are TGCGCCAGCAGCCAAGATGGGAGGGGACAGGGCTCCTACGAGCAGTACTTC. Protein: CASSQDGRGQGSYEQYF.

This chain joins TRBV6-5 and TRBJ1-2, with D possibly TRBD1 on 5 matching bases. This CDR3 is 15 amino acids long. Germline CDR1 and CDR2: MNHEY and SVGAGI. V gave up 5 bases and J gave up 7 bases, with 20 bases separating them. The CDR3 DNA follows: TGTGCCAGCAGTCCCGGGGATGCGGGGGGGTTTGGCTACACCTTC. The encoded protein is CASSPGDAGGFGYTF.

In its sample, this clone was seen once. The J gene is TRBJ1-1, the V gene TRBV6-1, with D possibly matching TRBD1 (6 bases). V dropped 0 bases and J dropped 3 bases, with 11 bases sitting between them. CDR3 length: 15 amino acids. Germline-derived CDR1 and CDR2 are MNHNS and SASEGT. The CDR3 sequence: CASSEAWGRDTEAFF. The CDR3 nucleotides are TGTGCCAGCAGTGAAGCCTGGGGGCGGGACACTGAAGCTTTCTTT.

The chain has TRBV28 and TRBJ1-5; maybe TRBD1 (5 bases). The V end was cut by 5 bases, the J end by 7 bases, with 18 bases between. CDR3 size: 15 residues. Germline V gene sequence: CDR1 MDHEN, CDR2 SYDVKM. Written as DNA, the CDR3 is TGTGCCAGCAGTGCTGCGTCGGGGGGTCGACAGCCCCAGCATTTT. Protein sequence: CASSAASGGRQPQHF. The entire variable domain, with the rest obtained from reference TRBV28 and TRBJ1-5, is as follows: DVKVTQSSRYLVKRTGEKVFLECVQDMDHENMFWYRQDPGLGLRLIYFSYDVKMKEKGDIPEGYSVSREKKERFSLILESASTNQTSMYLCASSAASGGRQPQHFGDGTRLSIL.

The chain employs TRBV7-9 and TRBJ2-1; 8 bases agree with TRBD1. Germline V gives CDR1 SEHNR, CDR2 FQNEAQ (reference sequence). The CDR3 extends over 19 amino acids. With V trimmed by 6 bases and J by 4 bases, 20 bases remained unmatched. In DNA, the CDR3 is TGTGCCAGCAGTACGGGGCAGGGGGCGCCGAAAAAGGTATACAATGAGCAGTTCTTC. Its translation is CASSTGQGAPKKVYNEQFF.

The V call is TRBV4-3, the J call TRBJ2-1; the D gene is possibly TRBD1 (5 bases). The V end was cut by 1 base, the J end by 3 bases, with 10 bases between. The CDR3 is 15 residues long. Germline CDR1 and CDR2: LGHNA and YSLEER. In DNA form, the CDR3 reads TGCGCCAGCAGCCAAGCGGACATTCTCTACAATGAGCAGTTCTTC. Translating it yields CASSQADILYNEQFF.